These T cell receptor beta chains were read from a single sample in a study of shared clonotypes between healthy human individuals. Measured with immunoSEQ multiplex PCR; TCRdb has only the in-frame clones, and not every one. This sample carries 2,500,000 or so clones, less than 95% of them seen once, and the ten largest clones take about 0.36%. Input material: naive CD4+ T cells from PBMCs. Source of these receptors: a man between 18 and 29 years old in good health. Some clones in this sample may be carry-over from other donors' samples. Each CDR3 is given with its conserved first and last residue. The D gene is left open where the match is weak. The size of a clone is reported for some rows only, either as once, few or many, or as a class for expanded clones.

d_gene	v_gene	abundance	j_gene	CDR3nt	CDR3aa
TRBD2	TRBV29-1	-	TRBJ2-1	TGCAGCGTTGGTCGGCGGGAGGACCACAATGAGCAGTTCTTC	CSVGRREDHNEQFF
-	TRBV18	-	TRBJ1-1	TGTGCCAGCTCACCAAGCCCGGGCACTGAAGCTTTCTTT	CASSPSPGTEAFF
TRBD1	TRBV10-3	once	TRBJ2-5	TGTGCCATCAGTGGATTAGACAGGGGGCTTGGGGAGACCCAGTACTTC	CAISGLDRGLGETQYF
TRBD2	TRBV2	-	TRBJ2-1	TGTGCCAGCGGTCGGGCGGGAGGTGGGCGGGTCAATGAGCAGTTCTTC	CASGRAGGGRVNEQFF
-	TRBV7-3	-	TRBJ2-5	TGTGCCAGCAGCTCTCGGGGCTCCGAGACCCAGTACTTC	CASSSRGSETQYF
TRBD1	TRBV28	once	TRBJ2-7	TGTGCCAGCAGTTCCTCCCGGGACAGCCGACATCCCTACGAGCAGTACTTC	CASSSSRDSRHPYEQYF
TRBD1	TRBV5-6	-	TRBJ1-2	TGTGCCAGCAGCCCAGACGGACAGGGTAACTATGGCTACACCTTC	CASSPDGQGNYGYTF
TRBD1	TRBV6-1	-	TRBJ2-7	TGTGCCAGCAGTGTTACCGGGACAGGTGCCTACGAGCAGTACTTC	CASSVTGTGAYEQYF
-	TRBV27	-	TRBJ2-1	TGTGCCAGCAGTTGGGACCAGCGCAAGTTCTTC	CASSWDQRKFF
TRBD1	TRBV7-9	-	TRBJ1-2	TGTGCCAGCAGTCCAATCCTAAGCGACACCCAGGGGGCTTTTGGCTACACCTTC	CASSPILSDTQGAFGYTF
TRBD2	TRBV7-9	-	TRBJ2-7	TGTGCCAGCAGCTTATGGGGACTAGCGGGATCCTACGAGCAGTACTTC	CASSLWGLAGSYEQYF
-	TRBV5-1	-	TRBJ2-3	TGCGCCAGCAGCTTGGGGGTTCCCAGCACAGATACGCAGTATTTT	CASSLGVPSTDTQYF
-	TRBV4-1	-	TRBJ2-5	TGCGCCAGCAGCGACCCCCCTTTTCAAGAGACCCAGTACTTC	CASSDPPFQETQYF
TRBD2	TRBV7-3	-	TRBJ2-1	TGTGCCAGCTCTCGTAGCGGGAGGGAGGGTGAGCAGTTCTTC	CASSRSGREGEQFF
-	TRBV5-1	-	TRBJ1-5	TGCGCCAGCAGCTTGGGACCCGAAGGCAATCAGCCCCAGCATTTT	CASSLGPEGNQPQHF
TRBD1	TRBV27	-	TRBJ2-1	TGTGCCAGCAGTCCACTACCCGGGACAGGGGGTGGTGAGCAGTTCTTC	CASSPLPGTGGGEQFF
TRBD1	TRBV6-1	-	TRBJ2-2	TGTGCCTCGTACCGCGGGACAGGGGATACCGGGGAGCTGTTTTTT	CASYRGTGDTGELFF
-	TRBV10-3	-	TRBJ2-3	TGTGCCATCAGTGCCGGTCTTGGGGGAGGAATCACAGATACGCAGTATTTT	CAISAGLGGGITDTQYF
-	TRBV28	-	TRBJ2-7	TGTGCCAGCAGCATGGGGGTGTTTCCCTACGAGCAGTACTTC	CASSMGVFPYEQYF
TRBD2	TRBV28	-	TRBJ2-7	TGTGCCACTAAACAACCGGCTAGCGGCACCTACGAGCAGTACTTC	CATKQPASGTYEQYF
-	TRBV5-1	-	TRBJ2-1	TGCGCCAGCAGCTTCGGTTGGGACTACAATGAGCAGTTCTTC	CASSFGWDYNEQFF
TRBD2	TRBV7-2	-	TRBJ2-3	TGTGCCAGCAGCCCTGGACTAGCGGGAGGAGCAGATACGCAGTATTTT	CASSPGLAGGADTQYF
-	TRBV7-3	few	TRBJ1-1	TGTGCCAGCAGCTCACAGGGAGGCACTGAAGCTTTCTTT	CASSSQGGTEAFF
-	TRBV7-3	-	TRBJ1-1	TGTGCCAGCAGCTTAAGCAGGGGAGATACTGAAGCTTTCTTT	CASSLSRGDTEAFF
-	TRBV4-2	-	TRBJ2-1	TGTGCCAGCAGCCTTCCTTCTGATCGCAGCAATGAGCAGTTCTTC	CASSLPSDRSNEQFF
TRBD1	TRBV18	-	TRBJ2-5	TGTGCCAGCTCACCCAGGACAGGACAGTACCAAGAGACCCAGTACTTC	CASSPRTGQYQETQYF
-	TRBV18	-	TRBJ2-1	TGTGCCAGCTCACCACATATCGACTACAATGAGCAGTTCTTC	CASSPHIDYNEQFF
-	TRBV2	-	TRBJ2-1	TGTGCCGGCCGTTATCGATACCATAATGAGCAGTTCTTC	CAGRYRYHNEQFF
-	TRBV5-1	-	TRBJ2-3	TGCGCCAGCAGTCCATCCGGCGCTAGTAGCACAGATACGCAGTATTTT	CASSPSGASSTDTQYF
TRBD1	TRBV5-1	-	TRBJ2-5	TGCGCCAGCACGGACAGGGCGGAGACCCAGTACTTC	CASTDRAETQYF
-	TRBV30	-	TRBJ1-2	TGTGCCTGGAGTGTGACAGTTTGGAGACCGCTCTTC	CAWSVTVWRPLF
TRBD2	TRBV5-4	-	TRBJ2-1	TGTGCCAGCAGGCAAAGCGGGACTAGGGGGACGTTGGAGTTCTTC	CASRQSGTRGTLEFF
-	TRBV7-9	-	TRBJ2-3	TGTGCCAGCAGCCGAGTTAGCGGAACAGATACGCAGTATTTT	CASSRVSGTDTQYF
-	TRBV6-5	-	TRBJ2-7	TGTGCCAGCAATCTCCGCGGGCGGGACGAGCAGTACTTC	CASNLRGRDEQYF
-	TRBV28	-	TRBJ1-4	TGTGCCACCCACAGTTCTTGGGGTGAAAAACTGTTTTTT	CATHSSWGEKLFF
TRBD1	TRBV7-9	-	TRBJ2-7	TGTGCCAGCAGCCTGGCAGGGGGTTCCGGGGCCGAGCAGTACTTC	CASSLAGGSGAEQYF